The source of this T cell receptor beta chain is a study of blood T cell repertoires in COVID-19. About the study: Acute-phase and convalescent COVID-19 samples originated in the United States, Italy and Spain. T cells, B-cell-depleted T cells, or PBMCs provided the cDNA or gDNA that served as material.

The germline V and J ends were trimmed by 7 bases and 6 bases, with 20 bases remaining between them. The germline V gene encodes CDR1 SGHNT and CDR2 YYREEE (reference sequence). This CDR3 has 14 residues. Original processing notes: Estimation of nucleated cell counts relied on the amplification of reference gene primers. Data came from immunoSEQ multiplex PCR; TCRdb stores just in-frame clones and leaves some out. V, J and clone size were drawn from that table, and D and trimming were deduced from the DNA. This sample has more than 75,000 clones, with almost 90% found just once. The chain joins TRBV5-4 to TRBJ2-7; tentatively, D is TRBD1 (6 bases). The sequence was obtained from a woman in her seventies with acute or convalescent COVID-19. The sequenced sample consisted of peripheral blood. This chain's CDR3 is CASLDGTNPTEQYF. The CDR3 DNA follows: TGTGCCAGCTTGGATGGGACAAATCCTACCGAGCAGTACTTC.